This T cell receptor (beta chain) was sequenced for a study of PD-L1 blockade in urothelial cancer. Study information: Prior chemotherapy in patients spanned 0 to 3 regimens. Blood was analyzed 3 weeks (second dose) and 6 weeks after treatment start.

Described time point: peripheral blood 6 weeks after treatment start. Patient disease was locally advanced or metastatic urothelial carcinoma. Sampling of each patient yielded between 1 and 8 specimens, collected pretreatment and on-treatment. Profiled with immunoSEQ multiplex PCR; TCRdb holds only in-frame clones, not every one. Among around 33,000 clones listed, roughly nine tenths were seen once. The sequence was collected from an elderly man with urothelial cancer. The source was PBMCs, collected around atezolizumab (anti-PD-L1) treatment.

The CDR3 here is CASSLGVGGGSNQPQHF. The CDR3 region has the DNA TGTGCCAGCAGCTTAGGGGTCGGGGGGGGTAGCAATCAGCCCCAGCATTTT. The J gene is TRBJ1-5, the V gene TRBV7-9, with D tentatively TRBD1 (5 bases). This CDR3 has 17 amino acids. The V gene lost 1 base and the J gene lost 0 bases, with 13 bases spanning the gap. CDR1 and CDR2 (germline): SEHNR, FQNEAQ (reference sequence).